This T cell receptor beta chain comes out of a study of PD-1 blockade in classical Hodgkin lymphoma. Study-level points and caveats: Complete responders matched newly diagnosed patients in baseline diversity. CD8+ TCR diversity did not rise significantly by C4D1, unlike CD4+. Baseline TCR diversity was reportedly lower in newly diagnosed patients than healthy donors.

Brentuximab vedotin exposure varied, and every patient relapsed after autologous stem cell transplantation. The patients, who had relapsed/refractory classical Hodgkin lymphoma, achieved best responses of complete response, partial response or progressive disease. About this clone: Its antigen is not identified.

Only in-frame clones appear in the TCRdb table, and some are missing; sequencing was by immunoSEQ multiplex PCR. Among roughly 140,000 clones listed, 78% were seen once. Trimming removed 2 bases from V and 10 bases from J, with 16 bases in between. This CDR3 region has 14 residues. Per the germline V gene, CDR1 is MNHEY and CDR2 is SMNVEV (reference sequence). The receptor was derived from a human donor with classical Hodgkin lymphoma. This chain uses TRBV27 with TRBJ2-3; D is possibly TRBD1 (6 bases). The sequenced sample was peripheral blood mononuclear cells (PBMCs), obtained before the second cycle of nivolumab. The chain's CDR3 is CASSLQGRAVAQYF. The CDR3 bases are TGTGCCAGCAGTTTACAGGGGCGGGCCGTGGCGCAGTATTTT.